The TCR beta chain described here comes from a study of high-grade serous ovarian cancer treatment subgroups. Study-wide findings and caveats: TCR clonal relatedness correlated positively with neoantigen level.

As concerns this clone: Its antigen is currently unknown.

Only in-frame clones appear in the TCRdb table, and some are missing; sequencing was by immunoSEQ multiplex PCR. Of 35,000 to 45,000 clones listed, over 60% are singletons. The CDR3 extends over 18 amino acids. Germline CDR1 reads SGHNT; CDR2 reads YENEEA. V was trimmed by 5 bases and J by 0 bases, leaving 23 bases between them. The tumor samples were collected prior to definitive surgery or chemotherapy. The clonotype originates from a human donor with high-grade serous ovarian cancer. The chain joins TRBV11-3 to TRBJ2-7; perhaps TRBD1 as D (6 bases). Sequences were obtained from tumor tissue. Written as DNA, the CDR3 is TGTGCCAGCAGCCCAAGACCCCTCCCGGGACATAGCTCCTACGAGCAGTACTTC. The encoded protein is CASSPRPLPGHSSYEQYF.